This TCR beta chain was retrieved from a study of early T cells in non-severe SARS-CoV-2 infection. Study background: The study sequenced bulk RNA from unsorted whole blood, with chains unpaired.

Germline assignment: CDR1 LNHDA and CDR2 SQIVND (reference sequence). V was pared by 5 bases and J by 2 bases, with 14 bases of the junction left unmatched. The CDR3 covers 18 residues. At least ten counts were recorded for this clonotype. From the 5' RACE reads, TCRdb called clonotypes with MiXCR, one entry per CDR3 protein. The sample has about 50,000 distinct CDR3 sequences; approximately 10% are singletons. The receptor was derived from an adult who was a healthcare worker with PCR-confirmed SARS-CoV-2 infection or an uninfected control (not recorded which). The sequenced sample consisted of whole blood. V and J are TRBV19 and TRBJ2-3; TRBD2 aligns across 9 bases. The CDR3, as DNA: TGTGCCAGTAGTGCGTATCAGGCGGGAGGGCCGAACACAGATACGCAGTATTTT. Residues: CASSAYQAGGPNTDTQYF.